This T cell receptor beta chain was sequenced in a study of blood T cell repertoires in COVID-19. Produced via immunoSEQ multiplex PCR; TCRdb's table is partial and in-frame only. The sample lists 410,000 or so clones; 89% were seen once. This CDR3 is built from 13 residues. Germline values: CDR1 SGHAT, CDR2 FQNNGV. Trimming shortened V by 0 bases and J by 11 bases, and 11 bases separated the two germline ends. The Seattle site enrolled patients during active infection and followed them longitudinally. V usage is TRBV11-2 and J usage is TRBJ1-5; D uncertain. The source is a woman aged 35 to 49 with COVID-19, enrolled during active disease. Material: peripheral blood. The CDR3 DNA is TGTGCCAGCAGCTTAGATAAGCCGATGTCCCAGCATTTT. Translated: CASSLDKPMSQHF.